The 22 T cell receptor beta chains in this list originate from one sample, sequenced in a study of Ad26.COV2.S vaccination and SARS-CoV-2 variants. Indicated treatment: roughly 18 received Ad26.COV2.S at low or high dose, single or two shots; roughly 5 received placebo; per-sample allocation not given. Samples analyzed were those drawn on day 63 after the first vaccine or placebo injection. Measured with immunoSEQ multiplex PCR; TCRdb has only the in-frame clones, and not every one. The sample contains roughly 500,000 clones, about 83% of which appear only once. Sequenced here: peripheral blood, sampled in a trial of Ad26.COV2.S vaccine versus placebo. These receptors all stem from a person aged 18-60 years who received the Ad26.COV2.S COVID-19 vaccine or a placebo.

The gene calls are TRBV7-8 and TRBJ2-7; 7 bases fit TRBD1. Losses at the gene ends were 5 bases for V and 6 bases for J; bases not matched to a gene: 13. Per the germline V gene, CDR1 is SGHVS and CDR2 is FQNEAQ. The CDR3 consists of 15 residues. Here the CDR3 reads CASSLRTGFSFEQYF. CDR3 nucleotide sequence: TGTGCCAGCAGCCTTAGGACAGGATTTTCATTCGAGCAGTACTTC.

The chain employs TRBV27 and TRBJ1-2, with D unclear. V lost 5 bases and J lost 4, with 17 bases in between. Germline V CDR1 and CDR2: MNHEY, SMNVEV (reference sequence). The CDR3 covers 15 residues. The CDR3: CASSQVSGSGYGYTF. The DNA for the CDR3 is TGTGCCAGCAGTCAAGTATCGGGGTCCGGCTATGGCTACACCTTC.

The rearrangement joins TRBV6-5 to TRBJ2-5, with D maybe TRBD1 (5 bases). Germline CDR1 and CDR2: MNHEY and SVGAGI. The V end was cut by 5 bases, the J end by 4 bases, with 8 bases between. The CDR3 is 12 residues long. The CDR3: CASSRTSETQYF. In nucleotides, the CDR3 is TGTGCCAGCAGTCGGACATCAGAGACCCAGTACTTC.

This sequence joins TRBV6-6 and TRBJ1-2; D call uncertain. Trimming cost V 5 bases and J 3 bases, with 10 bases left between them. The CDR3 has 13 amino acids. Germline V gives CDR1 MNHNY, CDR2 SVGAGI (reference sequence). This chain's CDR3 is CASSSGLDYGYTF. The CDR3 DNA reads TGTGCCAGCAGTAGCGGACTCGACTATGGCTACACCTTC.

The V gene is TRBV5-6, the J gene TRBJ1-2, with a tentative D call TRBD1 (5 bases). Germline assignment: CDR1 SGHDT and CDR2 YYEEEE. The V gene lost 4 bases and the J gene lost 1 base, with 20 bases spanning the gap. The CDR3 is made up of 17 amino acids. CDR3 in DNA: TGTGCCAGCAGCCCCCCAGGGAGTGCCCGCCTTAACTATGGCTACACCTTC. This encodes CASSPPGSARLNYGYTF.

This clone has just a few counts. The chain joins TRBV28 to TRBJ1-4; D not resolved. This CDR3 contains 11 residues. The germline V gene encodes CDR1 MDHEN and CDR2 SYDVKM. Trimming shortened V by 8 bases and J by 6 bases, and 7 bases separated the two germline ends. The CDR3 coding sequence is TGTGCCAGCTATTCGGATGAAAAACTGTTTTTT. Translation gives CASYSDEKLFF.

The chain has TRBV7-6 and TRBJ1-6; D is perhaps TRBD1 (5 bases). The CDR3 is 14 residues long. Germline V CDR1 and CDR2: SGHVS, FNYEAQ. The V end lost 6 bases, the J end lost 9 bases, and 15 bases lay between the germline ends. The CDR3 sequence: CASSLDIWGSPLHF. CDR3 DNA sequence: TGTGCCAGCAGTTTGGACATCTGGGGTTCACCCCTCCACTTT.

This rearrangement joins TRBV19 to TRBJ2-7; D gene uncertain. Trimming left V 6 bases short and J 2 bases short, with 11 bases between. From germline, CDR1 is LNHDA and CDR2 SQIVND (reference sequence). The CDR3 is 13 amino acids. Here the CDR3 reads CASSTSIPYEQYF. In DNA, the CDR3 is TGTGCCAGTAGCACCAGCATTCCCTACGAGCAGTACTTC.

About this clone itself: This same CDR3 is encoded by further DNA sequences in the sample. The chain couples TRBV7-2 to TRBJ2-5; D remains unclear. CDR3 length: 12 amino acids. V was pared by 1 base and J by 5 bases, with 5 bases between. CDR1 and CDR2 from the germline V gene are SGHTA and FQGNSA. As DNA, the CDR3 is TGTGCCAGCAGCTTAGACTGGGAGACCCAGTACTTC. Its translation: CASSLDWETQYF.

The DNA of the CDR3 is TGTGCCAGCAGTGATGCTCCCAGGGGGCGGGAGACCCAGTACTTC. This encodes CASSDAPRGRETQYF. The chain is built from TRBV6-1 and TRBJ2-5, with 8 bases that match TRBD1. Trimming took 3 bases from V and 5 from J; bases not matched to a gene: 8. CDR3 length equals 15 residues. In germline, CDR1 is MNHNS, CDR2 SASEGT.

Of note for this clone: One junction end disagrees with the germline gene, perhaps due to a read error. The chain carries TRBV7-9 and TRBJ2-7, with D tentatively TRBD1 (6 bases). The CDR3 extends over 14 amino acids. Germline CDR1 is SEHNR and CDR2 is FQNEAQ (reference sequence). The CDR3 region is CASSLNGQSSEQYF. CDR3 sequence (DNA): TGTGCCAGCAGCCTAAACGGACAGTCCTCCGAGCAGTACTTC.

The V and J genes are TRBV5-1 and TRBJ2-3, with D perhaps matching TRBD1 or TRBD2 (6 bases each). The germline V and J ends were trimmed by 4 bases and 8 bases, with 14 bases remaining between them. The length of the CDR3 is 13 residues. Germline CDR1 and CDR2: SGHRS and YFSETQ. The CDR3 coding sequence is TGCGCCAGCAGCCCCTCGGGGGCCACTACGCAGTATTTT. Its translation is CASSPSGATTQYF.

The gene calls are TRBV2 and TRBJ1-4, with D possibly TRBD1 on 6 matching bases. CDR3 length: 13 amino acids. V was clipped by 6 bases and J by 7 bases, with 12 bases between them. CDR1 SNHLY and CDR2 FYNNEI come from the germline V gene. In DNA form, the CDR3 reads TGTGCCAGCAGCCAAACAGGGTTTGAAAAACTGTTTTTT. It yields the protein CASSQTGFEKLFF. The full variable domain, in which reference TRBV2 and TRBJ1-4 provide the parts outside the CDR3, is EPEVTQTPSHQVTQMGQEVILRCVPISNHLYFYWYRQILGQKVEFLVSFYNNEISEKSEIFDDQFSVERPDGSNFTLKIRSTKLEDSAMYFCASSQTGFEKLFFGSGTQLSVL.

The chain recombines TRBV19 with TRBJ2-7; 12 bases map to TRBD1. CDR1 is LNHDA and CDR2 is SQIVND in the germline V gene (reference sequence). J lost 7 bases, V lost 7 bases, and 11 bases had no gene match. The CDR3 runs to 15 residues. The CDR3 DNA reads TGTGCCAGTAAAGTCCCGGGACAGGGGGCGTCTGAGCAGTACTTC. Translating gives CASKVPGQGASEQYF.

CDR3 sequence reads: CASSVSGVGEQYF. The DNA of the CDR3 is TGTGCCAGCAGTGTTTCAGGGGTGGGCGAGCAGTACTTC. The rearrangement links TRBV12-3 or TRBV12-4 to TRBJ2-7; maybe TRBD1 (6 bases). V lost 5 bases and J lost 6, with 14 bases in between. This CDR3 comprises 13 residues.

The count of this clone is one. The V call is TRBV9, the J call TRBJ1-2, with TRBD1 matching over 8 bases. After removal of 3 bases from V and 7 bases from J, the junction contained 8 bases not matched to a gene. This CDR3 has 14 residues. Germline CDR1 SGDLS, CDR2 YYNGEE. CDR3 nucleotide sequence: TGTGCCAGCAGCGGTACCAGGGGGCTAGTTGGCTACACCTTC. Translated, it gives CASSGTRGLVGYTF.

The chain joins TRBV7-9 to TRBJ1-6; 10 bases are a match to TRBD1. V lost 4 bases and J lost 7; bases outside the gene matches: 4. The CDR3 totals 15 residues. In germline, CDR1 is SEHNR, CDR2 FQNEAQ (reference sequence). Written as DNA, the CDR3 is TGTGCCAGCAGCTCACCGGGACAGGGGAATTCACCCCTCCACTTT. This translates into CASSSPGQGNSPLHF.

The chain couples TRBV19 to TRBJ2-2; D may correspond to TRBD1 or TRBD2 (5 bases each). V lost 4 bases and J 4 bases, leaving 19 bases between the germline ends. Germline assignment: CDR1 LNHDA and CDR2 SQIVND (reference sequence). The CDR3 covers 17 residues. The CDR3 nucleotides are TGTGCCAGTAGTACAGGAGGTATAGGGGCGCTCACCGGGGAGCTGTTTTTT. Encoded protein: CASSTGGIGALTGELFF.

The V gene is TRBV30, the J gene TRBJ2-7; D gene unclear. The CDR3 runs 16 residues. Per germline, CDR1 GTSNPN and CDR2 SVGIG (reference sequence). Trimming removed 4 bases at V and 5 bases at J, with 24 bases between. The CDR3 DNA reads as TGTGCCTGGACCAAAAGCCGGGTGTCCCTCCCCGACGAGCAGTACTTC. Protein sequence: CAWTKSRVSLPDEQYF.

The chain employs TRBV6-5 and TRBJ2-2; 9 positions match TRBD1. CDR3 length equals 16 residues. V dropped 0 bases and J dropped 5; count of bases not matched to a gene: 4. Germline V gives CDR1 MNHEY, CDR2 SVGAGI. The CDR3 region is CASSYSPGTGTGELFF. The DNA of the CDR3 is TGTGCCAGCAGTTACTCACCTGGGACAGGGACCGGGGAGCTGTTTTTT.

The genes are TRBV9 and TRBJ2-3, with D perhaps assigned TRBD1 or TRBD2 (6 bases each). V was shortened by 4 bases and J by 0 bases, with 15 bases between the two germline ends. The CDR3 runs to 16 residues. The germline V gene encodes CDR1 SGDLS and CDR2 YYNGEE. The CDR3 region is CASSPMGGPSTDTQYF. The CDR3 nucleotides read TGTGCCAGCAGCCCCATGGGGGGCCCTAGCACAGATACGCAGTATTTT. Drawing the rest from reference TRBV9 and TRBJ2-3, the complete variable domain is DSGVTQTPKHLITATGQRVTLRCSPRSGDLSVYWYQQSLDQGLQFLIQYYNGEERAKGNILERFSAQQFPDLHSELNLSSLELGDSALYFCASSPMGGPSTDTQYFGPGTRLTVL.

This clone was picked up one time. The chain joins TRBV28 to TRBJ2-1; 12 positions match TRBD2. From germline, CDR1 is MDHEN and CDR2 SYDVKM. Unmatched junction bases numbered 4, after V lost 9 bases and J lost 4 bases. The CDR3 consists of 14 residues. CDR3 bases: TGTGCCAGTCGTGGACTAGCGGGGTACAATGAGCAGTTCTTC. Translation: CASRGLAGYNEQFF.